Presented here are 31 T cell receptor beta chains from one specimen sequenced in a study of T cell changes during pregnancy in multiple sclerosis. Assay used: immunoSEQ multiplex PCR; TCRdb lists only in-frame clones, some missing. Of 90,000 to 130,000 clones in the sample, approximately 90% were seen once. Sequenced material: peripheral blood, taken in the third trimester of pregnancy. These receptors all stem from a female donor with multiple sclerosis, enrolled in a pregnancy study.

This chain uses TRBV7-3 with TRBJ1-2; 7 bases are shared with TRBD1. V was clipped by 4 bases and J by 14 bases; unmatched bases: 13. From germline, CDR1 is SGHTA and CDR2 FQGTGA. This CDR3 spans 13 amino acids. CDR3 sequence (DNA): TGTGCCAGCAGCTCTTTCCCGGGGGACAGCGGGACCTTC. As protein: CASSSFPGDSGTF.

The chain has TRBV10-1 and TRBJ1-1; 7 bases map to TRBD1. With V trimmed by 6 bases and J by 1 base, 2 bases remained unmatched. The CDR3 has 13 residues. Germline V gene data show CDR1 as WNHNN and CDR2 as SYGVQD (reference sequence). The CDR3 loop reads CASSRTGNTEAFF. CDR3 sequence (DNA): TGCGCCAGCAGCCGGACAGGGAACACTGAAGCTTTCTTT.

This clone was detected once. The V gene is TRBV5-4, the J gene TRBJ1-6; 8 bases are shared with TRBD1. The CDR3 is 16 residues long. The trim removed 2 bases at V and 7 bases at J, leaving 8 bases unmatched. Germline V gene data show CDR1 as SGHNT and CDR2 as YYREEE (reference sequence). Here the CDR3 DNA reads TGTGCCAGCAGCTTTGGGGGGACAGGTCAAAATTCACCCCTCCACTTT. Translated: CASSFGGTGQNSPLHF.

This clone was detected only once. J is TRBJ1-1 and V is TRBV19; D may be TRBD1 (5 bases). Between the trimmed V and J ends, which lost 3 bases and 5 bases, there was a span of 16 bases. Germline loops: CDR1 LNHDA, CDR2 SQIVND (reference sequence). This CDR3 has 15 amino acids. This chain's CDR3 is CASSIRLGGDTEAFF. CDR3 DNA sequence: TGTGCCAGTAGTATTAGGTTGGGAGGGGATACTGAAGCTTTCTTT.

The chain recombines TRBV7-3 with TRBJ2-2; D might be TRBD2 (5 bases). The CDR3 has 13 residues. The V end lost 5 bases, the J end lost 4 bases, and 8 bases lay between the germline ends. The V gene's germline CDR1 is SGHTA and CDR2 FQGTGA. Written as DNA, the CDR3 is TGTGCCAGCAGCCCGGGGTTCACCGGGGAGCTGTTTTTT. This gives the protein CASSPGFTGELFF. Drawing the rest from reference TRBV7-3 and TRBJ2-2, the complete variable domain is GAGVSQTPSNKVTEKGKYVELRCDPISGHTALYWYRQSLGQGPEFLIYFQGTGAADDSGLPNDRFFAVRPEGSVSTLKIQRTERGDSAVYLCASSPGFTGELFFGEGSRLTVL.

The chain couples TRBV5-4 to TRBJ1-1, with 8 bases fitting TRBD1. Germline lookup yields CDR1 SGHNT and CDR2 YYREEE (reference sequence). The CDR3 extends over 15 amino acids. The trim removed 1 base at V and 5 bases at J, leaving 7 bases unmatched. CDR3 DNA sequence: TGTGCCAGCAGCTTGCCACAGGGGGGCAGGACTGAAGCTTTCTTT. Amino acid sequence: CASSLPQGGRTEAFF.

The chain recombines TRBV2 with TRBJ2-3, with 8 bases matching TRBD1. Germline loops: CDR1 SNHLY, CDR2 FYNNEI. Trimming removed 6 bases from V and 4 bases from J; junction bases left unmatched: 6. This CDR3 region has 14 residues. The DNA for the CDR3 is TGTGCCAGCAGCCCGGACAGGGCGGCAGATACGCAGTATTTT. Translation: CASSPDRAADTQYF.

The chain is built from TRBV30 and TRBJ2-3; 10 nucleotides line up with TRBD2. The germline V gene encodes CDR1 GTSNPN and CDR2 SVGIG (reference sequence). With 0 bases clipped from V and 8 bases from J, the junction kept 5 bases outside the gene matches. This CDR3 spans 14 amino acids. CDR3 sequence: CAWSVSLAGSTQYF. CDR3 nucleotides: TGTGCCTGGAGTGTATCACTAGCGGGATCTACGCAGTATTTT.

The V and J genes are TRBV11-1 and TRBJ1-5; D perhaps matches TRBD1 (5 bases). CDR1 and CDR2 from the germline V gene are SGHAT and FQDESV (reference sequence). V was pared by 3 bases and J by 4 bases, with 13 bases between. The CDR3 totals 15 residues. DNA for the CDR3: TGTGCCAGCAGCTTGGGCCAGGGAGGGAATCAGCCCCAGCATTTT. It yields the protein CASSLGQGGNQPQHF.

V gene TRBV18 combines with J gene TRBJ2-2; 8 bases are shared with TRBD1. The trim removed 6 bases at V and 3 bases at J, leaving 6 bases unmatched. Germline CDR1 is KGHSH and CDR2 is LQKENI. The CDR3 totals 15 residues. The CDR3 sequence is CASSLTGGDTGELFF. The CDR3 DNA reads as TGTGCCAGCTCGTTAACAGGGGGAGACACCGGGGAGCTGTTTTTT.

The V gene is TRBV21-1, the J gene TRBJ2-7; no check of the table's D call, TRBD1, against the DNA was made. TRBV21-1 is given as a pseudogene. The length of the CDR3 is 15 residues. CDR3 sequence (DNA): TGTGCCAGCAGCAAAGGCGAACAGGGGGTGAACGAGCAGTACTTC. It translates to CASSKGEQGVNEQYF.

The chain recombines TRBV9 with TRBJ2-1; D is possibly TRBD2 (7 bases). V gave up 2 bases and J gave up 4 bases, with 19 bases separating them. This CDR3 is built from 17 residues. Germline V gene sequence: CDR1 SGDLS, CDR2 YYNGEE. Written as DNA, the CDR3 is TGTGCCAGCAGCGTCATGGGAGGGGGAGGGCCATACAATGAGCAGTTCTTC. Encoded protein: CASSVMGGGGPYNEQFF.

V is TRBV5-1 and J is TRBJ1-2, with 7 bases matching TRBD1. Germline CDR1 is SGHRS and CDR2 is YFSETQ. Trimming cost V 4 bases and J 6 bases; bases outside gene matches: 9. This CDR3 comprises 14 residues. The chain's CDR3 is CASSQGTARDGYTF. The CDR3 nucleotides read TGCGCCAGCAGCCAAGGGACAGCTAGGGATGGCTACACCTTC.

The J gene is TRBJ1-3, the V gene TRBV30; 9 bases agree with TRBD1. The CDR3 is made up of 16 amino acids. The junction had 4 bases not matched to a gene; V was cut back by 0 bases and J by 1 base. The germline V gene encodes CDR1 GTSNPN and CDR2 SVGIG (reference sequence). CDR3 region: CAWSVPGQGSGNTIYF. In nucleotides, the CDR3 is TGTGCCTGGAGTGTCCCGGGACAGGGTTCTGGAAACACCATATATTTT.

The J gene is TRBJ2-1, the V gene TRBV27; 8 bases agree with TRBD2. This CDR3 comprises 18 residues. With V trimmed by 6 bases and J by 1 base, 14 bases remained unmatched. The germline V gene has CDR1 MNHEY and CDR2 SMNVEV (reference sequence). CDR3 bases: TGTGCCAGCAGACGGGAACGAGCGGGAGCTGGGTCCTACAATGAGCAGTTCTTC. Protein product: CASRRERAGAGSYNEQFF.

The gene calls are TRBV6-5 and TRBJ2-2; D gene ambiguous. Germline loops: CDR1 MNHEY, CDR2 SVGAGI. Trimming took off 4 bases at V and 3 bases at J, with 6 bases between the two ends. The CDR3 loop spans 13 amino acids. The CDR3 loop is CASSSPHTGELFF. In DNA, the CDR3 is TGTGCCAGCAGTTCCCCTCACACCGGGGAGCTGTTTTTT.

The rearrangement joins TRBV9 to TRBJ1-4; 9 nucleotides line up with TRBD1. Losses at the gene ends were 4 bases for V and 8 bases for J; bases not matched to a gene: 9. Looked up from germline, CDR1 is SGDLS and CDR2 is YYNGEE. This CDR3 has 15 residues. In nucleotides, the CDR3 is TGTGCCAGCAGCTCCCGGACAGGGGCCTTCGAAAAACTGTTTTTT. Translating gives CASSSRTGAFEKLFF.

This clone was picked up one time. The chain combines TRBV28 with TRBJ2-7; TRBD2 matches at 7 bases. V lost 7 bases to trimming and J lost 2 bases; unmatched junction nucleotides: 8. The CDR3 sequence is 14 residues long. Germline CDR1 is MDHEN and CDR2 is SYDVKM. The CDR3 nucleotides read TGTGCCAGCATCCCCCAGGGAGGGCCCTACGAGCAGTACTTC. It specifies CASIPQGGPYEQYF. The variable domain in full, completed from reference TRBV28 and TRBJ2-7, reads DVKVTQSSRYLVKRTGEKVFLECVQDMDHENMFWYRQDPGLGLRLIYFSYDVKMKEKGDIPEGYSVSREKKERFSLILESASTNQTSMYLCASIPQGGPYEQYFGPGTRLTVT.

The CDR3 region has the DNA TGTGCCAGCAGTCGCGCGGGGGGCCTGGTTGTCGCGGATGAGCAGTTCTTC. It specifies CASSRAGGLVVADEQFF. The gene calls are TRBV5-4 and TRBJ2-1; 8 bases line up with TRBD2. Germline V gene data show CDR1 as SGHNT and CDR2 as YYREEE (reference sequence). Trimming cost V 5 bases and J 8 bases; bases outside gene matches: 18. This CDR3 has 17 residues.

This chain uses TRBV7-3 with TRBJ2-2; TRBD1 aligns across 7 bases. CDR1 and CDR2 from the germline V gene are SGHTA and FQGTGA. V lost 3 bases, J lost 4 bases, and 2 bases stayed unmatched. The CDR3 extends over 14 amino acids. In DNA, the CDR3 is TGTGCCAGCAGCTTGACAGGGAGCACCGGGGAGCTGTTTTTT. It codes for CASSLTGSTGELFF.

The V and J genes are TRBV5-4 and TRBJ1-1; possibly TRBD1 for D (6 bases). V dropped 3 bases and J dropped 9 bases, with 9 bases sitting between them. CDR1 SGHNT and CDR2 YYREEE come from the germline V gene (reference sequence). This CDR3 has 11 residues. The CDR3 spells CASSYGQKAFF. CDR3 sequence (DNA): TGTGCCAGCAGCTATGGACAGAAAGCTTTCTTT.

This sequence joins TRBV7-6 and TRBJ1-1; no firm D call. The ends were cut back, 5 bases at V and 0 bases at J, with 16 bases in the middle. This CDR3 comprises 16 residues. Germline-derived CDR1 and CDR2 are SGHVS and FNYEAQ. This chain's CDR3 is CASSLGAASMNTEAFF. Here the CDR3 DNA reads TGTGCCAGCAGCCTAGGCGCGGCCTCCATGAACACTGAAGCTTTCTTT.

The chain joins TRBV6-5 to TRBJ1-5; 11 bases are shared with TRBD1. The CDR3 contains 14 residues. Germline V gene lookup returns CDR1 MNHEY and CDR2 SVGAGI. V shed 5 bases, J shed 7 bases, and the junction held 4 bases outside the gene matches. DNA of the CDR3: TGTGCCAGCAGTCGGACAGGGGGCGGCCAGCCCCAGCATTTT. Amino acid sequence: CASSRTGGGQPQHF.

The chain employs TRBV28 and TRBJ2-7; 7 bases align to TRBD2. Germline CDR1 reads MDHEN; CDR2 reads SYDVKM. The CDR3 sequence is 13 residues long. The J segment lost 5 bases and the V segment lost 6 bases, leaving 7 bases of the junction unmatched. The CDR3 nucleotides read TGTGCCAGCAGCCCCCCAGCGGGAAACGAGCAGTACTTC. Translation: CASSPPAGNEQYF.

The J gene is TRBJ2-1, the V gene TRBV7-2; 7 nucleotides line up with TRBD1. From germline, CDR1 is SGHTA and CDR2 FQGNSA. The J segment lost 15 bases and the V segment lost 6 bases, leaving 11 bases of the junction unmatched. CDR3 length: 12 residues. CDR3 nucleotides: TGTGCCAGCAGTTCAGGGGGTTCACGTCCGTTCTTC. Amino acid sequence: CASSSGGSRPFF.

This chain links TRBV5-4 with TRBJ1-4; 7 nucleotides match TRBD1. This CDR3 contains 14 residues. Germline V gene lookup returns CDR1 SGHNT and CDR2 YYREEE (reference sequence). J gave up 7 bases and V 2 bases, and 5 bases lay outside the gene matches. The CDR3 is CASSFETGSEKLFF. The CDR3 bases are TGTGCCAGCAGCTTCGAGACAGGGAGTGAAAAACTGTTTTTT.

DNA of the CDR3: TGTGCCAGCGGTCTGGGGGGTTATCAGCCCCAGCATTTT. As protein: CASGLGGYQPQHF. V gene TRBV6-6 combines with J gene TRBJ1-5, with D possibly matching TRBD1 (5 bases). This CDR3 is built from 13 residues. The germline gives CDR1 MNHNY, CDR2 SVGAGI (reference sequence). With 8 bases removed from V and 5 bases from J, the gap between germline ends came to 13 bases.

Remarks on this clone: This same CDR3 is encoded by further DNA sequences in the sample. The genes are TRBV19 and TRBJ2-3; D not resolved. The germline V gene has CDR1 LNHDA and CDR2 SQIVND (reference sequence). Deletions cut 5 bases from V and 2 bases from J, with 2 bases between. The CDR3 is made up of 11 amino acids. CDR3 sequence: CASSHTDTQYF. The CDR3, as DNA: TGTGCCAGTAGTCACACAGATACGCAGTATTTT.

CDR3 amino acids: CASSILAGGEQFF. CDR3 bases: TGTGCCAGTAGTATACTAGCGGGAGGTGAGCAGTTCTTC. The chain employs TRBV19 and TRBJ2-1; 11 bases line up with TRBD2. CDR1 and CDR2 from the germline V gene are LNHDA and SQIVND (reference sequence). After removal of 2 bases from V and 9 bases from J, the junction contained 0 bases not matched to a gene. The CDR3 runs 13 residues.

The chain uses TRBV5-1 and TRBJ1-4, with 9 nucleotides matching TRBD1. Germline CDR1 is SGHRS and CDR2 is YFSETQ. Trimming cost V 4 bases and J 8 bases; bases outside gene matches: 9. The CDR3 has 15 amino acids. The CDR3 sequence is CASSGGQGRAEKLFF. Here the CDR3 DNA reads TGCGCCAGCAGCGGGGGACAGGGACGTGCCGAAAAACTGTTTTTT. The variable domain in full, with the rest retrieved from reference TRBV5-1 and TRBJ1-4, is KAGVTQTPRYLIKTRGQQVTLSCSPISGHRSVSWYQQTPGQGLQFLFEYFSETQRNKGNFPGRFSGRQFSNSRSEMNVSTLELGDSALYLCASSGGQGRAEKLFFGSGTQLSVL.

This chain joins TRBV30 and TRBJ2-3; D is perhaps TRBD2 (7 bases). Germline V CDR1 and CDR2: GTSNPN, SVGIG (reference sequence). Trimming shortened V by 4 bases and J by 8 bases, and 19 bases separated the two germline ends. The CDR3 has 14 amino acids. The CDR3 loop reads CAWTGATSVGTQYF. CDR3 coding DNA: TGTGCCTGGACAGGGGCTACTAGCGTTGGTACGCAGTATTTT.